The 10 T cell receptor beta chains below come from one sample, sequenced in a study of blood T cell repertoires in COVID-19. Profiling relied on immunoSEQ multiplex PCR, and the TCRdb table lists in-frame clones only, not all of them. The table lists approximately 45,000 clones, around nine tenths of them singletons, with about 4% in the top ten. Material: peripheral blood. The receptors were gathered from a man in his forties with COVID-19, enrolled during active disease.

The chain carries TRBV10-3 and TRBJ1-5; 9 bases match TRBD1. With 6 bases clipped from V and 5 bases from J, the junction kept 20 bases outside the gene matches. The CDR3 is 19 amino acids. CDR1 is ENHRY, CDR2 SYGVKD, per germline. CDR3 residues: CAISSLAGQGGLRDQPQHF. CDR3 coding DNA: TGTGCCATCAGCTCCTTGGCGGGACAGGGAGGGTTACGGGATCAGCCCCAGCATTTT.

V usage is TRBV30 and J usage is TRBJ1-6, with D hard to call. The CDR3 has 14 residues. The ends were cut back, 3 bases at V and 1 base at J, with 7 bases in the middle. Germline V lookup: CDR1 GTSNPN, CDR2 SVGIG (reference sequence). CDR3: CAWSGDSYNSPLHF. The DNA for the CDR3 is TGTGCCTGGAGCGGGGATTCCTATAATTCACCCCTCCACTTT.

V is TRBV29-1 and J is TRBJ2-7; D gene ambiguous. CDR1 is SQVTM, CDR2 ANQGSEA, per germline. The CDR3 extends over 15 amino acids. The germline V and J ends were trimmed by 4 bases and 2 bases, with 18 bases remaining between them. The CDR3 DNA follows: TGCAGCGTTGTCAGTGTCCAGGCCTTTACCTACGAGCAGTACTTC. Translated, it gives CSVVSVQAFTYEQYF.

The chain links TRBV10-2 to TRBJ1-2; 8 bases are a match to TRBD1. Losses at the gene ends were 10 bases for V and 1 base for J; bases not matched to a gene: 5. This CDR3 contains 13 residues. Per germline, CDR1 WSHSY and CDR2 SAAADI. CDR3 in DNA: TGCGCCACCGGACAGGGAGGTAACTATGGCTACACCTTC. Translated: CATGQGGNYGYTF.

The chain combines TRBV15 with TRBJ1-4; no clear D. V dropped 1 base and J dropped 7 bases, with 10 bases sitting between them. Looked up from germline, CDR1 is LNHNV and CDR2 is YYDKDF (reference sequence). This CDR3 has 14 amino acids. The DNA of the CDR3 is TGTGCCACCAGCAGAGGAGGGTCTGGTGAAAAACTGTTTTTT. This gives the protein CATSRGGSGEKLFF.

The CDR3 region has the DNA TGTGCCAGCAGCAGGGGAAACACCGGGGAGCTGTTTTTT. It specifies CASSRGNTGELFF. This chain connects TRBV2 to TRBJ2-2, with a weak D call TRBD1 (6 bases). Germline loops: CDR1 SNHLY, CDR2 FYNNEI. V gave up 6 bases and J gave up 2 bases, with 7 bases separating them. The CDR3 totals 13 residues.

The rearrangement uses TRBV6-5 and TRBJ1-1; D may be TRBD1 (6 bases). Germline loops: CDR1 MNHEY, CDR2 SVGAGI. V shed 6 bases and J shed 7 bases, with 18 bases lying between them. The CDR3 extends over 14 amino acids. In nucleotides, the CDR3 is TGTGCCAGCAGAGCCGAGGGGGAGTGGTTTGAAGCTTTCTTT. This translates into CASRAEGEWFEAFF.

V gene TRBV2 combines with J gene TRBJ1-2, with D perhaps matching TRBD1 (6 bases). The ends were cut back, 1 base at V and 6 bases at J, with 15 bases in the middle. The CDR3 totals 15 residues. Germline V gene data show CDR1 as SNHLY and CDR2 as FYNNEI. The CDR3 region has the DNA TGTGCCAGCAGTGAAGTGCCTCAGGGGTCGGATGGCTACACCTTC. Translated: CASSEVPQGSDGYTF.

Details on this clone: Other DNA variants within this sample encode the same CDR3. The genes are TRBV5-1 and TRBJ2-1; the match to TRBD2 covers 13 bases. This CDR3 region has 15 residues. Germline lookup yields CDR1 SGHRS and CDR2 YFSETQ. Trimming removed 4 bases from V and 3 bases from J; junction bases left unmatched: 1. The CDR3 sequence is CASSRTSGGYNEQFF. The CDR3 nucleotides read TGCGCCAGCAGCAGGACTAGCGGGGGCTACAATGAGCAGTTCTTC.

The rearrangement links TRBV7-9 to TRBJ1-1, with 8 bases that match TRBD1. Unmatched junction bases numbered 13, after V lost 10 bases and J lost 0 bases. The CDR3 length is 16 residues. The germline gives CDR1 SEHNR, CDR2 FQNEAQ (reference sequence). The CDR3 region is CAIKPRDRTMNTEAFF. The DNA for the CDR3 is TGTGCCATCAAACCCAGGGACAGGACTATGAACACTGAAGCTTTCTTT.